Presented here are 31 T cell receptor beta chains from one specimen sequenced in a study of T cell responses to AZD1222 COVID-19 vaccine. Data came from immunoSEQ multiplex PCR; TCRdb stores just in-frame clones and leaves some out. The sample carries 95,000 to 150,000 clones, roughly nine tenths recorded once. Sequencing was performed on peripheral blood, taken on day 0 of AZD1222 vaccination. The receptors here all came from an adult in good health.

The chain couples TRBV18 to TRBJ1-6; 8 nucleotides agree with TRBD1. The CDR3 is 16 residues long. CDR1 and CDR2 (germline): KGHSH, LQKENI. With V trimmed by 3 bases and J by 5 bases, 6 bases remained unmatched. The CDR3 nucleotides are TGTGCCAGCTCACCCATGACAGGGGACAATAATTCACCCCTCCACTTT. It yields the protein CASSPMTGDNNSPLHF.

V gene TRBV3-1 (or the pseudogene TRBV3-2) combines with J gene TRBJ1-2; the D gene is possibly TRBD1 (5 bases). This CDR3 spans 15 amino acids. The ends were cut back, 3 bases at V and 2 bases at J, with 13 bases in the middle. The V gene's germline CDR1 is LGHDT and CDR2 YNNKEL (reference sequence). The DNA for the CDR3 is TGTGCCAGCAGCCATCCCGGGGGGGGAAACTATGGCTACACCTTC. Its translation is CASSHPGGGNYGYTF.

This clone was observed once. V gene TRBV28 combines with J gene TRBJ1-6; D is unclear. Germline values: CDR1 MDHEN, CDR2 SYDVKM. This CDR3 region has 14 residues. Trimming took 6 bases from V and 12 from J, leaving 18 bases between them. The CDR3 is CASSPQELLGPLHF. DNA of the CDR3: TGTGCCAGCAGCCCTCAGGAACTCCTCGGACCCCTCCACTTT.

This clone was observed once. The chain has TRBV5-1 and TRBJ2-5; 13 nucleotides align to TRBD2. V shed 3 bases, J shed 2 bases, and the junction held 10 bases outside the gene matches. The CDR3 length is 18 residues. Per the germline V gene, CDR1 is SGHRS and CDR2 is YFSETQ. In DNA, the CDR3 is TGCGCCAGCAGCTCCCAACTAGCGGGGGGGCCTGGGCAAGAGACCCAGTACTTC. Protein sequence: CASSSQLAGGPGQETQYF.

The rearrangement uses TRBV5-6 and TRBJ1-1, with D possibly matching TRBD1 (5 bases). With 1 base removed from V and 8 bases from J, the gap between germline ends came to 12 bases. This CDR3 has 13 amino acids. Germline loops: CDR1 SGHDT, CDR2 YYEEEE. The CDR3 spells CASSLYRGVEAFF. The CDR3 bases are TGTGCCAGCAGCTTGTATAGGGGAGTAGAAGCTTTCTTT. The whole variable domain, remainder taken from reference TRBV5-6 and TRBJ1-1, is DAGVTQSPTHLIKTRGQQVTLRCSPKSGHDTVSWYQQALGQGPQFIFQYYEEEERQRGNFPDRFSGHQFPNYSSELNVNALLLGDSALYLCASSLYRGVEAFFGQGTRLTVV.

This clone was counted a single time. The chain's CDR3 is CAVSGGFTDTQYF. The CDR3 DNA reads TGTGCTGTTAGCGGGGGGTTCACAGATACGCAGTATTTT. The rearrangement links TRBV2 to TRBJ2-3; 10 nucleotides align to TRBD2. Germline V gene lookup returns CDR1 SNHLY and CDR2 FYNNEI. The CDR3 has 13 residues.

The chain uses TRBV6-6 and TRBJ1-4; tentatively, D is TRBD1 (5 bases). Germline-derived CDR1 and CDR2 are MNHNY and SVGAGI (reference sequence). V was shortened by 1 base and J by 3 bases, with 9 bases between the two germline ends. The CDR3 totals 15 residues. The CDR3 here is CASSYYQGSNEKLFF. The CDR3 DNA sequence: TGTGCCAGCAGTTACTATCAGGGCTCTAATGAAAAACTGTTTTTT.

V gene TRBV7-9 combines with J gene TRBJ2-5, with 10 bases lining up with TRBD2. Per germline, CDR1 SEHNR and CDR2 FQNEAQ (reference sequence). Trimming took 6 bases from V and 5 from J; bases not matched to a gene: 6. The CDR3 length is 14 residues. The CDR3 nucleotides are TGTGCCAGCAGTATTAGCGGGAGGCAGGAGACCCAGTACTTC. Translated: CASSISGRQETQYF.

This chain links TRBV10-3 with TRBJ2-1; D is uncertain. V was trimmed by 10 bases and J by 0 bases, leaving 16 bases between them. CDR1 ENHRY and CDR2 SYGVKD come from the germline V gene. The CDR3 contains 15 residues. CDR3 in DNA: TGTGCCACCGCACCGGCGCGGACCTCCTACAATGAGCAGTTCTTC. Its translation is CATAPARTSYNEQFF.

The chain recombines TRBV28 with TRBJ1-1; perhaps TRBD1 as D (5 bases). Germline CDR1 is MDHEN and CDR2 is SYDVKM. The CDR3 sequence is 14 residues long. V gave up 5 bases and J gave up 4 bases, with 14 bases separating them. CDR3 protein: CASSPPGEVTEAFF. DNA for the CDR3: TGTGCCAGCAGTCCCCCGGGGGAGGTCACTGAAGCTTTCTTT.

The CDR3 DNA reads as TGCGCCAGCAGGGAAAGCGGGGGGGCCGGATATACGCAGTATTTT. Its translation: CASRESGGAGYTQYF. The genes are TRBV5-1 and TRBJ2-3; 10 bases are a match to TRBD2. V lost 5 bases, J lost 7 bases, and 10 bases stayed unmatched. The CDR3 sequence is 15 residues long. Germline loops: CDR1 SGHRS, CDR2 YFSETQ.

This chain links TRBV7-2 with TRBJ1-1; D might be TRBD1 (6 bases). The V end was cut by 5 bases, the J end by 7 bases, with 20 bases between. Germline CDR1 SGHTA, CDR2 FQGNSA. CDR3 length equals 15 residues. The CDR3 coding sequence is TGTGCCAGCAGCCCCGTTCTAGGGGGTATACTTGAAGCTTTCTTT. This codes for CASSPVLGGILEAFF.

The sample holds one count of this clone. The chain's CDR3 is CASSVGRTTNEKLFF. CDR3 bases: TGTGCCAGCAGTGTCGGACGGACAACTAATGAAAAACTGTTTTTT. The chain combines TRBV25-1 with TRBJ1-4; D gene ambiguous. Trimming stripped 4 bases from V and 0 bases from J, with 9 bases between. CDR1 is MGHDK, CDR2 SYGVNS, per germline. CDR3 size: 15 residues. The full variable domain, in which reference TRBV25-1 and TRBJ1-4 provide the parts outside the CDR3, is EADIYQTPRYLVIGTGKKITLECSQTMGHDKMYWYQQDPGMELHLIHYSYGVNSTEKGDLSSESTVSRIRTEHFPLTLESARPSHTSQYLCASSVGRTTNEKLFFGSGTQLSVL.

The chain is built from TRBV7-6 and TRBJ2-2; perhaps TRBD2 as D (6 bases). The germline V and J ends were trimmed by 1 base and 5 bases, with 11 bases remaining between them. Per the germline V gene, CDR1 is SGHVS and CDR2 is FNYEAQ. The CDR3 runs to 15 residues. CDR3 DNA sequence: TGTGCCAGCAGCTTAGGTGCGGCGGGGACCGGGGAGCTGTTTTTT. Its protein product is CASSLGAAGTGELFF.

This rearrangement joins TRBV6-4 to TRBJ1-2, with a possible D match to TRBD1 (5 bases). The ends were cut back, 5 bases at V and 8 bases at J, with 15 bases in the middle. Per germline, CDR1 MRHNA and CDR2 SNTAGT. The CDR3 length is 13 residues. CDR3 DNA: TGTGCCAGCAGTCAGGACTCTAGGGGCGGCTACACCTTC. Translating gives CASSQDSRGGYTF.

The CDR3 region is CASSSRNTEAFF. For the CDR3, the DNA is TGTGCCAGCAGTTCTCGGAACACTGAAGCTTTCTTT. The chain is built from TRBV6-5 and TRBJ1-1, with D uncertain. CDR1 MNHEY and CDR2 SVGAGI come from the germline V gene. Deletions cut 4 bases from V and 1 base from J, with 4 bases between. CDR3 length: 12 residues.

V usage is TRBV19 and J usage is TRBJ2-2; D not resolved. Germline loops: CDR1 LNHDA, CDR2 SQIVND (reference sequence). The CDR3 spans 14 residues. V was clipped by 6 bases and J by 0 bases, with 8 bases between them. CDR3 nucleotide sequence: TGTGCCAGTAGGTTTTACTCGAACACCGGGGAGCTGTTTTTT. Residues: CASRFYSNTGELFF.

The chain couples TRBV30 to TRBJ1-1; D not resolved. The CDR3 sequence is 11 residues long. Trimming pared 4 bases from V and 1 base from J, leaving 4 bases between. Germline CDR1 reads GTSNPN; CDR2 reads SVGIG (reference sequence). Written as DNA, the CDR3 is TGTGCCTGGATGGGGAACACTGAAGCTTTCTTT. It codes for CAWMGNTEAFF.

The chain is built from TRBV9 and TRBJ1-5; 8 positions agree with TRBD1. Germline V lookup: CDR1 SGDLS, CDR2 YYNGEE. V lost 4 bases and J lost 5; bases outside the gene matches: 8. The length of the CDR3 is 15 residues. The CDR3 DNA is TGTGCCAGCAGCACCGGACAGGGACAAGATCAGCCCCAGCATTTT. This codes for CASSTGQGQDQPQHF.

This clone was counted once. The V call is TRBV29-1, the J call TRBJ1-1; D is perhaps TRBD1 (5 bases). From germline, CDR1 is SQVTM and CDR2 ANQGSEA. Trimming shortened V by 4 bases and J by 1 base, and 10 bases separated the two germline ends. This CDR3 has 13 amino acids. The CDR3 nucleotides read TGCAGCGTTGGGCGGGGGGAGAACACTGAAGCTTTCTTT. Translating it yields CSVGRGENTEAFF.

The chain employs TRBV7-9 and TRBJ1-6; 8 positions agree with TRBD1. CDR1 SEHNR and CDR2 FQNEAQ come from the germline V gene (reference sequence). The CDR3 loop spans 14 amino acids. Germline trimming cut 6 bases from V and 8 bases from J; bases unmatched to any gene: 6. Here the CDR3 DNA reads TGTGCCAGCAGTCCGACAGGGGTGGATTCACCCCTCCACTTT. This codes for CASSPTGVDSPLHF.

The chain uses TRBV20-1 and TRBJ1-2, with D maybe TRBD1 (6 bases). This CDR3 region has 11 residues. The V end lost 5 bases, the J end lost 10 bases, and 14 bases lay between the germline ends. Germline CDR1 reads DFQATT; CDR2 reads SNEGSKA (reference sequence). The CDR3 sequence is CSASRGGAYTF. In DNA, the CDR3 is TGCAGTGCTTCCCGGGGGGGGGCCTACACCTTC.

The CDR3 region has the DNA TGTGCCTGCACAGGGTACACTGAAGCTTTCTTT. It is translated as CACTGYTEAFF. V and J are TRBV30 and TRBJ1-1, with TRBD1 as a possible D gene (6 bases). V lost 6 bases and J lost 3, with 8 bases in between. In germline, CDR1 is GTSNPN, CDR2 SVGIG (reference sequence). The CDR3 has 11 residues.

This clone showed up just once. The V call is TRBV11-3, the J call TRBJ1-1; tentative D call: TRBD1 (5 bases). The germline V gene encodes CDR1 SGHNT and CDR2 YENEEA. CDR3 length: 14 residues. The ends were cut back, 3 bases at V and 4 bases at J, with 12 bases in the middle. The CDR3 region has the DNA TGTGCCAGCAGCTTGGCAGGGACGAGCACTGAAGCTTTCTTT. Protein product: CASSLAGTSTEAFF.

This clone was recorded only once. V gene TRBV25-1 combines with J gene TRBJ1-6; D not resolved. From germline, CDR1 is MGHDK and CDR2 SYGVNS. With 1 base removed from V and 6 bases from J, the gap between germline ends came to 13 bases. This CDR3 region has 16 residues. The CDR3 DNA reads as TGTGCCAGCAGTGAATGGGCAAGAGGGATTAATTCACCCCTCCACTTT. Protein product: CASSEWARGINSPLHF.

V is TRBV18 and J is TRBJ2-7; D assignment may be TRBD1 or TRBD2 (5 bases each). Germline V gene lookup returns CDR1 KGHSH and CDR2 LQKENI. The germline V and J ends were trimmed by 2 bases and 3 bases, with 8 bases remaining between them. The CDR3 has 13 amino acids. As DNA, the CDR3 is TGTGCCAGCTCACCAGGGGGAAACTACGAGCAGTACTTC. This gives the protein CASSPGGNYEQYF.

The V gene is TRBV6-6, the J gene TRBJ1-1; D possibly corresponds to TRBD1 (6 bases). V was clipped by 6 bases and J by 4 bases, with 15 bases between them. The germline V gene encodes CDR1 MNHNY and CDR2 SVGAGI (reference sequence). This CDR3 is 14 amino acids long. The CDR3 is CASRSIQGSTEAFF. The CDR3 DNA is TGTGCCAGCAGGAGCATACAGGGAAGCACTGAAGCTTTCTTT.

This sequence joins TRBV19 and TRBJ2-2; D is unresolved. The CDR3 is 16 amino acids. Per germline, CDR1 LNHDA and CDR2 SQIVND (reference sequence). V lost 3 bases, J lost 0 bases, and 11 bases lay in between. The CDR3 spells CASSIWRTPNTGELFF. CDR3 nucleotide sequence: TGTGCCAGTAGTATTTGGAGAACACCGAACACCGGGGAGCTGTTTTTT.

The J gene is TRBJ1-5, the V gene TRBV6-4; tentatively, D is TRBD1 (6 bases). The CDR3 totals 18 residues. Trimming removed 0 bases from V and 0 bases from J, with 15 bases in between. The germline V gene has CDR1 MRHNA and CDR2 SNTAGT. The CDR3 loop reads CASSDSGQGIYSNQPQHF. The CDR3 bases are TGTGCCAGCAGTGACTCGGGGCAGGGGATCTATAGCAATCAGCCCCAGCATTTT.

Only one count was recorded for this clone. The V call is TRBV25-1, the J call TRBJ2-3, with D hard to call. CDR3 length equals 14 residues. Germline V CDR1 and CDR2: MGHDK, SYGVNS. V shed 1 base and J shed 6 bases, with 11 bases lying between them. CDR3 amino acids: CASSEFPNTDTQYF. CDR3 DNA sequence: TGTGCCAGCAGTGAATTCCCGAATACGGATACGCAGTATTTT.

The V call is TRBV12-3 or TRBV12-4, the J call TRBJ1-5; D perhaps matches TRBD1 (5 bases). This CDR3 contains 13 residues. Trimming pared 6 bases from V and 4 bases from J, leaving 10 bases between. CDR3 DNA sequence: TGTGCCAGCAGGGTGGGGGGAAATCAGCCCCAGCATTTT. It encodes CASRVGGNQPQHF.